This T cell receptor beta chain was identified in a study of blood T cell repertoires in COVID-19 (TCRdb year 2020). As for the study more broadly: Collaborator samples came from the United States, Italy and Spain and covered acute and convalescent phases of COVID-19. The material from the prospective study consisted of cDNA or gDNA derived from T cells, B-cell-depleted T cells, or PBMCs. Subjects who had been exposed to COVID-19, were actively infected with it, or had recovered from it provided the deeply sampled blood TCRbeta repertoires that made up the dataset. A freely available public database, intended as a resource for researchers studying the immune response to SARS-CoV-2, is where the repertoires were released. The samples were drawn from the first 160 participants of the ongoing ImmuneRACE study and from 1,254 subjects provided by 6 global collaborators. A de-identified subject ID, COVID-19 status, age in years and sex were almost always included in the sample metadata. Where available, HLA class I and class II types were obtained from metadata supplied by the sample provider rather than from assay-based typing. The investigation overall reported the following: The amount of clinical and demographic metadata varied by source and participant and was provided uncurated.

Each collaborating institution followed its own protocols to collect whole blood in K2EDTA tubes. For TCRbeta analysis, collaborators shipped samples in one of three forms: frozen whole blood, isolated PBMCs, or DNA extracted from either of those sample types. TCRbeta CDR3 regions were amplified from genomic DNA using the immunoSEQ Assay, a bias-controlled multiplex PCR. The paper's processing steps were these. Nucleated cell counts per sample were estimated from amplification of reference gene primers within the assay. To quantify the absolute abundance of each unique TCRbeta CDR3 rearrangement, sequence reads were collapsed and filtered. For each sample, productive Simpson clonality was calculated as the square root of Simpson's diversity index over productive rearrangements. TCRdb re-hosts the immuneACCESS table, in-frame sequences only. Its copies lack some clones; in the studies checked, an unresolved V gene accounts for under half of them, and the cause for the rest is not known. V and J calls plus clone size are reproduced from that table; the DNA served to infer D and trimming. Counted in this sample were around 26,000 clones; roughly 82% of them appeared once. The top ten clonotypes cover around 1.8% of the sample.

From cysteine to phenylalanine, the CDR3 is 13 amino acids long. The CDR3 DNA has 39 bases and is translated from base 1. The junction shows trimming of 5 bases on V and 6 bases on J, and the gene matches do not reach 5 bases of it. Via the germline V gene, CDR1 is SGHDT and CDR2 YYEEEE. Regarding this clone: No antigen is known for it. Base qualities were left out, and no much larger clone turns up one base away.

The sample comprised peripheral blood. This sequence originates from a man older than 75 with active or convalescent COVID-19. The chain was built from TRBV5-6 and TRBJ2-7, and 10 junction bases match TRBD1. The CDR3 reads CASSPGQGREQYF. The DNA sequence is given as TGTGCCAGCAGTCCGGGACAGGGGCGCGAGCAGTACTTC.